A selection of T cell receptor beta chains follows, all from one sample in a study of T cell responses to AZD1222 COVID-19 vaccine. Libraries were prepared by immunoSEQ multiplex PCR; TCRdb keeps only in-frame clonotypes and omits some of them. The sample records some 150,000 clones, about 93% being singletons. The sample consisted of peripheral blood, taken 28 days after the second AZD1222 dose. The origin of the receptors is an adult who received the AZD1222 COVID-19 vaccine. CDR3s include the opening cysteine and the closing phenylalanine or tryptophan. Fields, in order: V gene, J gene, D gene, CDR3 protein. D genes are given only for firm matches.

>TRBV30|TRBJ2-2|-
CAWSNSLGGELFF
>TRBV10-3|TRBJ2-2|TRBD2
CAIRSGTSGNTGELFF
>TRBV19|TRBJ1-2|TRBD1
CASDRGANYGYTF
>TRBV5-6|TRBJ2-2|TRBD2
CASSFAATSGRRTGELFF
>TRBV20-1|TRBJ2-4|TRBD2
CSASVGLADKNIQYF
>TRBV7-9|TRBJ2-2|-
CASSSLTGLVGELFF
>TRBV24-1|TRBJ1-1|-
CATSATGGMNTEAFF
>TRBV6-1|TRBJ1-1|-
CASSEWAFVNTEAFF
>TRBV6-2/TRBV6-3|TRBJ2-2|TRBD2
CASSFAGGANTGELFF
>TRBV5-1|TRBJ2-2|TRBD2
CASSSGYLAGGVNTGELFF
>TRBV13|TRBJ2-1|-
CASSWGHATEYNEQFF
>TRBV7-2|TRBJ2-1|TRBD1
CASSSGQVVGLEQFF
>TRBV13|TRBJ1-1|TRBD1
CASSPRQGNTEAFF